The subject of this entry is one TCR beta chain. What it binds is not known. The sample originates from a study of graft-versus-host responses after intestinal transplantation. Study summary: Recipients were all induced with anti-thymocyte globulin, then given tacrolimus and steroids for around 3 years. Study outcomes and limitations: Allograft clonal ratios (graft-versus-host to host-versus-graft) were high in patients who had graft-donor T cell macrochimerism. HvG clone declines early post-transplant were associated with peak circulating GvH levels.

Sequencing used immunoSEQ multiplex PCR; TCRdb keeps in-frame clones, though not all of them. The repertoire includes over 75,000 clones, about 88% of them detected once, and around 0.27% sits in the top ten. This TCR derives from a human donor who was the organ donor for an intestinal transplant. Sequencing used unstimulated CD4+ T cells sorted from spleen or lymph node cells, obtained before transplant.

CDR3 sequence reads: CASSLTGNTEAFF. CDR3 nucleotide sequence: TGTGCCAGCAGCCTTACAGGGAACACTGAAGCTTTCTTT. V and J are TRBV7-3 and TRBJ1-1, with TRBD1 as a possible D gene (5 bases). Germline CDR1 and CDR2: SGHTA and FQGTGA. There are 13 residues in the CDR3. The V end was cut by 5 bases, the J end by 1 base, with 8 bases between. Drawing the rest from reference TRBV7-3 and TRBJ1-1, the complete variable domain is GAGVSQTPSNKVTEKGKYVELRCDPISGHTALYWYRQSLGQGPEFLIYFQGTGAADDSGLPNDRFFAVRPEGSVSTLKIQRTERGDSAVYLCASSLTGNTEAFFGQGTRLTVV.